The TCR beta chain described here comes from a study of cytotoxic CD8 clonotypes in ibrutinib-treated CLL. Measured with immunoSEQ multiplex PCR; TCRdb has only the in-frame clones, and not every one. The sample yields around 140,000 clones, 70% to 80% seen once. The receptor was isolated from a human donor with chronic lymphocytic leukemia. The sample was PBMCs, taken after 24 months of ibrutinib treatment.

CDR3 nucleotides: TGCGCCAGCAGCTTGGTGCTAGCGAGACACACCGGGGAGCTGTTTTTT. Its translation: CASSLVLARHTGELFF. The V gene is TRBV5-1, the J gene TRBJ2-2; D might be TRBD2 (6 bases). This CDR3 contains 16 residues. Germline V gene lookup returns CDR1 SGHRS and CDR2 YFSETQ. V shed 0 bases and J shed 3 bases, with 12 bases lying between them.